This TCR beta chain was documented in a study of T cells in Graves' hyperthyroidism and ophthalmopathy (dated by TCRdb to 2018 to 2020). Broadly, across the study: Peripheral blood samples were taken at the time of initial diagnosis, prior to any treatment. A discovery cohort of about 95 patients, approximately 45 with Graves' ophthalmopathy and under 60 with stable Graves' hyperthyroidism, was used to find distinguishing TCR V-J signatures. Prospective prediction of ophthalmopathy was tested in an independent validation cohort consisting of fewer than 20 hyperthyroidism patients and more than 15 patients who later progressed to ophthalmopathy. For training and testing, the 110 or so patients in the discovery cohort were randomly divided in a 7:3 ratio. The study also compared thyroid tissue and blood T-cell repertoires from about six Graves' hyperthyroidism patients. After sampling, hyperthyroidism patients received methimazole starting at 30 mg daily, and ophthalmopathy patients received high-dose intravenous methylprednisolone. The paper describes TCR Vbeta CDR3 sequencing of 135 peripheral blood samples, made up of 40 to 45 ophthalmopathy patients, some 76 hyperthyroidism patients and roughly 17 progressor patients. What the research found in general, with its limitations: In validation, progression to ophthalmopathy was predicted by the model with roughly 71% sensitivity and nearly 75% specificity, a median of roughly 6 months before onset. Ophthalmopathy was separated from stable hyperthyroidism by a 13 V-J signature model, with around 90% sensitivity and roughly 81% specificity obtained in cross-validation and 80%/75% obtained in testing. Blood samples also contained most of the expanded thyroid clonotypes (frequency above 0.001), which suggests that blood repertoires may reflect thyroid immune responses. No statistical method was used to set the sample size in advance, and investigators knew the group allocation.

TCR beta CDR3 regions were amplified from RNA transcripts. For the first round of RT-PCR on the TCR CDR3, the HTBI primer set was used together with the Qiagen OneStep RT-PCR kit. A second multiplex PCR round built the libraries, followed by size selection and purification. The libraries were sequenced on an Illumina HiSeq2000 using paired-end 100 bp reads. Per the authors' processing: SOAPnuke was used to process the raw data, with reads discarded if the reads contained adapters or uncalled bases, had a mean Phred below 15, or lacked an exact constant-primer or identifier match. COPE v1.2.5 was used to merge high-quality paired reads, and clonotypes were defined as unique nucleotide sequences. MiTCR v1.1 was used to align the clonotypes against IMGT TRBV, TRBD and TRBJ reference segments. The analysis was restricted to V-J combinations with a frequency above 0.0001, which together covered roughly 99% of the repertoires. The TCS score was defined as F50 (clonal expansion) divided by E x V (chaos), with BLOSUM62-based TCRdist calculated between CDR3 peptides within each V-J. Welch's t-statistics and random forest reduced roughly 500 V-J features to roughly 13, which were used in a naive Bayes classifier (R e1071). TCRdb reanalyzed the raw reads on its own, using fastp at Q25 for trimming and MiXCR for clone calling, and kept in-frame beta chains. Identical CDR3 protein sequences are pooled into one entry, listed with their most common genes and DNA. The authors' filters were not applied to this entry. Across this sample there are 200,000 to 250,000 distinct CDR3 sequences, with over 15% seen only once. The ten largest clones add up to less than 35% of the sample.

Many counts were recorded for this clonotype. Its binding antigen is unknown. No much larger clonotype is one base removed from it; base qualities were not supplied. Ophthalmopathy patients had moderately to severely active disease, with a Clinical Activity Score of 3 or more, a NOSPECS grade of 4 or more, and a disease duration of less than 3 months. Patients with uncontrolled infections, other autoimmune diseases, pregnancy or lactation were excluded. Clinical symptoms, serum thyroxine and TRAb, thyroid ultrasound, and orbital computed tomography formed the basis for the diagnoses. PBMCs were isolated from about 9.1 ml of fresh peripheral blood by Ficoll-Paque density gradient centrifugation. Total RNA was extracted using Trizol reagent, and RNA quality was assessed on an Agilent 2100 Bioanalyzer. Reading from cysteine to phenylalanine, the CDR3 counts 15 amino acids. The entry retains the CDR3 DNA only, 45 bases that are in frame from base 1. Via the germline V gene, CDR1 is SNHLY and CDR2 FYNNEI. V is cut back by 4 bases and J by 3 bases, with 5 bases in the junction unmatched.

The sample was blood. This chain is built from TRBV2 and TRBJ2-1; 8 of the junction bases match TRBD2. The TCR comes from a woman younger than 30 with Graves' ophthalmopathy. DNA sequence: TGTGCCAGCAGTGCGGTGCGGGGGGTCTACAATGAGCAGTTCTTC. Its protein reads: CASSAVRGVYNEQFF.